Below, 14 T cell receptor beta chains from the same sample are listed, as sequenced in a study of PD-L1 blockade in urothelial cancer. The table came from immunoSEQ multiplex PCR; TCRdb's copy has only in-frame clones and leaves some out. This table has fewer than 90,000 clones, approximately 89% appearing once. Time point of the sample: peripheral blood 6 weeks after treatment start. The input for sequencing was PBMCs, taken around atezolizumab (anti-PD-L1) treatment. These receptor sequences come from a woman aged 80 or older with urothelial cancer.

V gene TRBV28 combines with J gene TRBJ1-5; possible D gene TRBD1, 6 bases. In germline, CDR1 is MDHEN, CDR2 SYDVKM. Deletions cut 3 bases from V and 5 bases from J, with 14 bases between. CDR3 length: 15 residues. The CDR3 bases are TGTGCCAGCAGTTTTTCCCGGACAGTCTATCAGCCCCAGCATTTT. It codes for CASSFSRTVYQPQHF.

The chain combines TRBV6-6 with TRBJ2-7, with 7 bases lining up with TRBD1. The CDR3 runs 15 residues. Trimming removed 5 bases from V and 0 bases from J; junction bases left unmatched: 7. Germline V lookup: CDR1 MNHNY, CDR2 SVGAGI (reference sequence). The CDR3 region is CASSSKTGNSYEQYF. The CDR3 DNA follows: TGTGCCAGCAGTAGCAAGACAGGGAACTCCTACGAGCAGTACTTC.

V usage is TRBV9 and J usage is TRBJ2-7; tentatively, D is TRBD2 (5 bases). This CDR3 is built from 15 residues. V was cut by 0 bases and J by 2 bases, with 12 bases left in between. Germline V gene sequence: CDR1 SGDLS, CDR2 YYNGEE. The CDR3 sequence is CASSVGERITYEQYF. The CDR3 region has the DNA TGTGCCAGCAGCGTAGGTGAGCGGATAACCTACGAGCAGTACTTC. The entire variable domain, with the rest obtained from reference TRBV9 and TRBJ2-7, is as follows: DSGVTQTPKHLITATGQRVTLRCSPRSGDLSVYWYQQSLDQGLQFLIQYYNGEERAKGNILERFSAQQFPDLHSELNLSSLELGDSALYFCASSVGERITYEQYFGPGTRLTVT.

The rearrangement links TRBV6-1 to TRBJ2-7; 10 bases are shared with TRBD1. The CDR3 has 14 amino acids. V lost 10 bases to trimming and J lost 4 bases; unmatched junction nucleotides: 10. The germline CDR1 and CDR2 sequences are MNHNS and SASEGT. CDR3 DNA: TGTGCCACCAGAACGACAGGGGGCGGGTACGAGCAGTACTTC. It is translated as CATRTTGGGYEQYF.

The chain is built from TRBV6-1 and TRBJ1-5; weak D call: TRBD1 (5 bases). V was trimmed by 4 bases and J by 0 bases, leaving 16 bases between them. Germline CDR1 and CDR2: MNHNS and SASEGT. The CDR3 totals 17 residues. For the CDR3, the DNA is TGTGCCAGCAGTGCTCCCCCAGGGTTTAATAGCAATCAGCCCCAGCATTTT. It codes for CASSAPPGFNSNQPQHF.

V usage is TRBV10-1 and J usage is TRBJ2-1, with a weak D call TRBD1 (5 bases). Per the germline V gene, CDR1 is WNHNN and CDR2 is SYGVQD (reference sequence). The CDR3 consists of 12 residues. The V and J ends lost 5 bases and 7 bases respectively, with 9 bases between them. The CDR3 DNA reads as TGCGCCAGCAGTTCGAAGGGGAATGAGCAGTTCTTC. Translation gives CASSSKGNEQFF.

V gene TRBV19 combines with J gene TRBJ2-1; 12 positions agree with TRBD2. The germline V gene encodes CDR1 LNHDA and CDR2 SQIVND (reference sequence). The CDR3 runs to 15 residues. Trimming at V came to 4 bases and at J to 4 bases, leaving 2 bases not matched to a gene. The CDR3 loop is CASSTLAGGYNEQFF. The DNA for the CDR3 is TGTGCCAGTAGTACTCTAGCGGGAGGGTACAATGAGCAGTTCTTC. Full variable domain (missing parts from reference TRBV19 and TRBJ2-1): DGGITQSPKYLFRKEGQNVTLSCEQNLNHDAMYWYRQDPGQGLRLIYYSQIVNDFQKGDIAEGYSVSREKKESFPLTVTSAQKNPTAFYLCASSTLAGGYNEQFFGPGTRLTVL.

The chain has TRBV9 and TRBJ1-4, with D possibly matching TRBD1 (6 bases). Germline V gene lookup returns CDR1 SGDLS and CDR2 YYNGEE. CDR3 length equals 12 residues. The V and J ends lost 8 bases and 8 bases respectively, with 13 bases between them. CDR3 bases: TGTGCCAGTGCCCGGGGGGGCGAAAAACTGTTTTTT. It translates to CASARGGEKLFF.

In this sample, this clone turned up once. This chain links TRBV11-2 with TRBJ1-2; maybe TRBD1 (6 bases). V dropped 5 bases and J dropped 12 bases, with 16 bases sitting between them. In germline, CDR1 is SGHAT, CDR2 FQNNGV. CDR3 length: 12 amino acids. For the CDR3, the DNA is TGTGCCAGCAGCACCCCAGGGGCCGGGGACACCTTC. Its protein product is CASSTPGAGDTF.

The rearrangement links TRBV7-3 to TRBJ2-3, with 11 bases fitting TRBD2. V lost 6 bases, J lost 4 bases, and 3 bases stayed unmatched. The germline V gene encodes CDR1 SGHTA and CDR2 FQGTGA. This CDR3 spans 14 amino acids. CDR3 in amino acids: CASSIAGGADTQYF. Here the CDR3 DNA reads TGTGCCAGCAGTATAGCGGGGGGGGCAGATACGCAGTATTTT.

The chain carries TRBV9 and TRBJ2-1, with D unclear. Trimming stripped 0 bases from V and 1 base from J, with 8 bases between. The CDR3 spans 15 residues. Germline CDR1 SGDLS, CDR2 YYNGEE. DNA for the CDR3: TGTGCCAGCAGCGTAGGCGGAAATTCCTACAATGAGCAGTTCTTC. Amino acid sequence: CASSVGGNSYNEQFF.

The gene calls are TRBV28 and TRBJ2-2; TRBD2 agrees at 10 bases. This CDR3 is 16 amino acids long. Per germline, CDR1 MDHEN and CDR2 SYDVKM. Unmatched junction bases numbered 10, after V lost 8 bases and J lost 4 bases. Here the CDR3 reads CASRTSGIEGTGELFF. As DNA, the CDR3 is TGTGCCAGCCGGACTAGCGGAATAGAGGGCACCGGGGAGCTGTTTTTT.

This chain links TRBV27 with TRBJ2-1, with 8 bases matching TRBD2. The CDR3 has 17 residues. Germline V gives CDR1 MNHEY, CDR2 SMNVEV (reference sequence). V shed 5 bases and J 3 bases; nucleotides not matched to a gene: 12. CDR3 bases: TGTGCCAGCAGTATCTTAAAGCGGGAGTGGGACTACAATGAGCAGTTCTTC. Translated, it gives CASSILKREWDYNEQFF.

J is TRBJ2-3 and V is TRBV7-3; the match to TRBD1 covers 7 bases. The CDR3 loop spans 14 amino acids. Germline CDR1 and CDR2: SGHTA and FQGTGA. Germline trimming cut 3 bases from V and 5 bases from J; bases unmatched to any gene: 5. CDR3 nucleotide sequence: TGTGCCAGCAGCTTTCCGACAGGGAAAGATACGCAGTATTTT. Encoded protein: CASSFPTGKDTQYF.